This is a list of T cell receptor beta chains from one sample in a study of OX40 agonist ivuxolimab in advanced cancers. The table came from immunoSEQ multiplex PCR; TCRdb's copy has only in-frame clones and leaves some out. The sample includes around 60,000 clones, about 89% seen only once; the top ten take about 0.82%. The sample in question was CD4+ or CD8+ T cells sorted from blood, obtained in a trial of the OX40 agonist ivuxolimab. The receptor source for this set is an adult with an advanced solid tumor such as melanoma, head and neck, liver or kidney cancer. CDR3s include the opening cysteine and the closing phenylalanine or tryptophan. The D gene is left open where the match is weak. The listing skips clone size in some rows; elsewhere it reads once, few, many or a size class.

DNA | CDR3 | J | size | D | V
TGTGCCAGCAGTTACTCGGGGCAGGTTAGCAATGAGCAGTTCTTC | CASSYSGQVSNEQFF | TRBJ2-1 | NA | NA | TRBV6-5
TGCGCCAGCAGCTTGGCCTATTTGGATGGCTACACCTTC | CASSLAYLDGYTF | TRBJ1-2 | NA | NA | TRBV5-1
TGTGCCAGTAGTATAGGGCTAGCTGGAAACACCGGGGAGCTGTTTTTT | CASSIGLAGNTGELFF | TRBJ2-2 | NA | NA | TRBV19
TGTGCCAGCAGCTTTACGACCGCGAACACTGAAGCTTTCTTT | CASSFTTANTEAFF | TRBJ1-1 | NA | NA | TRBV5-6
TGTGCCAGCAGCTTAAAACCGGCTGAAGCTTTCTTT | CASSLKPAEAFF | TRBJ1-1 | NA | NA | TRBV11-2
TGTGCCAGCAGCACACCCCTAAGGGGCTCTGGAAACACCATATATTTT | CASSTPLRGSGNTIYF | TRBJ1-3 | NA | NA | TRBV14
TGTGCCAGTAGTATGGCGACAGGGGACTATGGCTACACCTTC | CASSMATGDYGYTF | TRBJ1-2 | NA | TRBD1 | TRBV19
TGTGCCAGCAGTGCTAGCGGCTACGAGCAGTACTTC | CASSASGYEQYF | TRBJ2-7 | NA | TRBD2 | TRBV2
TGCAGTGCTAGATTTTTGACTGAAGCTTTCTTT | CSARFLTEAFF | TRBJ1-1 | NA | NA | TRBV20-1
TGTGCCAGCAGGGCAGGATCCATGAACACTGAAGCTTTCTTT | CASRAGSMNTEAFF | TRBJ1-1 | NA | NA | TRBV11-2
TGTGCCAGTGCCCTGGGACAGGATGAAAAACTGTTTTTT | CASALGQDEKLFF | TRBJ1-4 | NA | TRBD1 | TRBV19
TGCGCCAGCAGCCCTGCGGGGGATCGGGGGGGCGGAGAGACCCAGTACTTC | CASSPAGDRGGGETQYF | TRBJ2-5 | NA | TRBD2 | TRBV5-1
TGTGCCAGCAGCGTTACAGGGAGGGTAAACACCGGGGAGCTGTTTTTT | CASSVTGRVNTGELFF | TRBJ2-2 | NA | NA | TRBV5-5
TGTGCCAGCAGCCAAAACTTGGCGACAGATACGCAGTATTTT | CASSQNLATDTQYF | TRBJ2-3 | few | NA | TRBV14
TGCGCCAGCAGTCAACGGACTAGCTCCTACAATGAGCAGTTCTTC | CASSQRTSSYNEQFF | TRBJ2-1 | NA | TRBD2 | TRBV23-1
TGCGCCAGCAGCCCGACGCGGGGGATTGATGGAAACACCATATATTTT | CASSPTRGIDGNTIYF | TRBJ1-3 | NA | NA | TRBV5-1
TGTGCCAGCAGTCGTACTAGCGATGAGCAGTTCTTC | CASSRTSDEQFF | TRBJ2-1 | NA | TRBD2 | TRBV7-9
TGTGCCAGCAGCCCACAGGGTGTTAATGAAAAACTGTTTTTT | CASSPQGVNEKLFF | TRBJ1-4 | NA | NA | TRBV6-5
TGTGCCAGCAGTTACGACCCTTTAAATTCACCCCTCCACTTT | CASSYDPLNSPLHF | TRBJ1-6 | NA | NA | TRBV27
TGCGCCAGCAGCCCCAAGGGGGTAGAGAACACCGGGGAGCTGTTTTTT | CASSPKGVENTGELFF | TRBJ2-2 | NA | NA | TRBV5-1
TGTGCCAGCACCGTGACTAGCGGGGAGCCGTGGGAGCTGTTTTTT | CASTVTSGEPWELFF | TRBJ2-2 | NA | TRBD2 | TRBV6-5
TGTGCCAGCAGCTTAGTCCCTAGCGGGGGTTACAATGAGCAGTTCTTC | CASSLVPSGGYNEQFF | TRBJ2-1 | NA | TRBD2 | TRBV11-2
TGTGCCAGCAGCTTAGTAGGAGAGACCCAGTACTTC | CASSLVGETQYF | TRBJ2-5 | NA | NA | TRBV7-9
TGTGCCAGCAGCACCGGTGGCTACAATGAGCAGTTCTTC | CASSTGGYNEQFF | TRBJ2-1 | NA | NA | TRBV11-3
TGTGCCAGCAGTCCAGCCGCCAGGGGGCAGACCGGCGAGCAGTACTTC | CASSPAARGQTGEQYF | TRBJ2-7 | NA | TRBD1 | TRBV7-2
TGTGCCAGCAGCAACGGACAGGGTTTTTACAATGAGCAGTTCTTC | CASSNGQGFYNEQFF | TRBJ2-1 | NA | TRBD1 | TRBV7-2
TGTGCCAGCAGTCTACCCCCGGGACAGGGGTATTCACCCCTCCACTTT | CASSLPPGQGYSPLHF | TRBJ1-6 | NA | TRBD1 | TRBV28
TGTGCCAGCAGGTCCACAGGGCCCTATGGCTACACCTTC | CASRSTGPYGYTF | TRBJ1-2 | NA | NA | TRBV6-6
TGTGCCAGCTCACAGGTAGAGACCCAGTACTTC | CASSQVETQYF | TRBJ2-5 | NA | NA | TRBV18
TGTGCCAGCAGCTTAGTGGGCACCGGGGAGCTGTTTTTT | CASSLVGTGELFF | TRBJ2-2 | few | NA | TRBV11-2
TGTGCCAGCAGCCTACTCTCCACTGACGAGCAGTTCTTC | CASSLLSTDEQFF | TRBJ2-1 | NA | NA | TRBV11-2
TGTGCCACCAAGTGGGCGGCTTATAATTCACCCCTCCACTTT | CATKWAAYNSPLHF | TRBJ1-6 | NA | NA | TRBV6-5
TGTGCCAGCAGCCGGGACAGGGGGGTAGATACGCAGTATTTT | CASSRDRGVDTQYF | TRBJ2-3 | NA | TRBD1 | TRBV6-5
TGTGCCCCCGAACGGGGGGGAGAGACCCAGTACTTC | CAPERGGETQYF | TRBJ2-5 | once | TRBD2 | TRBV30
TGCAGCGTTGCAAGTACGTTAGAAGCTTTCTTT | CSVASTLEAFF | TRBJ1-1 | NA | NA | TRBV29-1
TGTGCCAGCAGTTACCTGACTAGCGGAGAGACCCAGTACTTC | CASSYLTSGETQYF | TRBJ2-5 | NA | TRBD2 | TRBV6-5
TGTGCCAGCAGCTTAGCCGGGACGGAAGCTTTCTTT | CASSLAGTEAFF | TRBJ1-1 | NA | NA | TRBV7-2
TGTGCCAGCAGCTTCGGACTAGAGCAGTACTTC | CASSFGLEQYF | TRBJ2-7 | NA | NA | TRBV13
TGTGCCAGCAGGTTCAGCGGGAAATACGAGCAGTACTTC | CASRFSGKYEQYF | TRBJ2-7 | once | TRBD2 | TRBV6-1
TGTGCCAGCAGTTCCCACGCCAGCGGAACTTCCACAGATACGCAGTATTTT | CASSSHASGTSTDTQYF | TRBJ2-3 | NA | NA | TRBV28
TGTGCCAGCAGCTTTGGTCAGATGAACACTGAAGCTTTCTTT | CASSFGQMNTEAFF | TRBJ1-1 | few | NA | TRBV7-9
TGTGCCAGCAGTCCTGGACAGGGCGTTATTTCCTATGGCTACACCTTC | CASSPGQGVISYGYTF | TRBJ1-2 | NA | TRBD1 | TRBV27
TGTGCCTGGAGTGTTGGGTTTGGAGATGGCTACACCTTC | CAWSVGFGDGYTF | TRBJ1-2 | NA | NA | TRBV30
TGTGCCTGGAGTGTGAAGCTCGAAAGGGGGATCTACGAGCAGTACTTC | CAWSVKLERGIYEQYF | TRBJ2-7 | NA | NA | TRBV30
TGTGCCAGTAGTCCGAGGACAGGGGGCTTTGAAAAACTGTTTTTT | CASSPRTGGFEKLFF | TRBJ1-4 | NA | TRBD1 | TRBV19
TGTGCCAGCAGCCAAGGGACTAGCGGGAGGGGTGAGCAGTTCTTC | CASSQGTSGRGEQFF | TRBJ2-1 | NA | TRBD2 | TRBV4-2
TGTGCCAGCAGCTCACATTTGGGTATTACGATGAACATTCAGTACTTC | CASSSHLGITMNIQYF | TRBJ2-4 | NA | NA | TRBV6-6
TGTGCCAGTAGTATGCGGGGCAGGGTGGACACTGAAGCTTTCTTT | CASSMRGRVDTEAFF | TRBJ1-1 | NA | NA | TRBV19
TGTGCCAGCTCAGCGGGACAGGCGAACACTGAAGCTTTCTTT | CASSAGQANTEAFF | TRBJ1-1 | NA | TRBD1 | TRBV18
TGTGCCAGTAGTATCGAAGCAGGGCCGGGAACTGAAGCTTTCTTT | CASSIEAGPGTEAFF | TRBJ1-1 | NA | NA | TRBV19
TGTGCCAGCAGCCCCGGGACAGGGGTCTCCTACGAGCAGTACTTC | CASSPGTGVSYEQYF | TRBJ2-7 | once | TRBD1 | TRBV7-9